The sequence of this T cell receptor (beta chain) was determined in a study of T cell changes during pregnancy in multiple sclerosis. Trimming shortened V by 1 base and J by 7 bases, and 13 bases separated the two germline ends. The CDR3 spans 14 residues. The germline CDR1 and CDR2 sequences are MNHEY and SVGAGI. Method: immunoSEQ multiplex PCR; TCRdb's copy keeps in-frame clones and lacks some. The sample lists some 70,000 clones; around 90% were seen once. The sample in question was CD4+ T cells from peripheral blood mononuclear cells, obtained in the third trimester of pregnancy. This TCR was recovered from a female donor in good health, enrolled as a control in a pregnancy study. V gene TRBV6-5 combines with J gene TRBJ1-2, with a weak D call TRBD1 (5 bases). DNA for the CDR3: TGTGCCAGCAGTTACTTTCAGGGAGGAGGTGGCTACACCTTC. Amino acids: CASSYFQGGGGYTF.